These 26 T cell receptor beta chains came from one sample sequenced in a study of T-cell memory formation after mild COVID-19. One entry per CDR3 protein results from TCRdb running MiXCR on the 5' RACE reads. The sample has approximately 340,000 distinct CDR3 sequences; 10% to 15% are singletons. The material sequenced was PBMCs or a T cell subset sorted from them (not recorded which). These receptor sequences come from a man aged 18 to 35 who had mild COVID-19 (a few samples of this study predate the infection). Cell type and time point are not known.

The gene calls are TRBV3-1 and TRBJ1-1, with TRBD1 identical over 8 bases. After removal of 4 bases from V and 1 base from J, the junction contained 8 bases not matched to a gene. Looked up from germline, CDR1 is LGHDT and CDR2 is YNNKEL (reference sequence). The CDR3 totals 16 residues. The CDR3 bases are TGTGCCAGCAGCCCGGGGGACAGGCGGCCGAACACTGAAGCTTTCTTT. Translated: CASSPGDRRPNTEAFF.

V is TRBV27 and J is TRBJ2-7; the D gene could be TRBD1 or TRBD2 (7 bases each). Germline V gene data show CDR1 as MNHEY and CDR2 as SMNVEV (reference sequence). CDR3 length: 16 amino acids. V was pared by 6 bases and J by 5 bases, with 23 bases between. The CDR3 reads CASRASGGVLLDEQYF. For the CDR3, the DNA is TGTGCCAGCAGAGCCTCAGGGGGGGTGCTTCTTGACGAGCAGTACTTC.

The rearrangement joins TRBV7-2 to TRBJ1-5; maybe TRBD1 (6 bases). Trimming cost V 0 bases and J 7 bases, with 16 bases left between them. The CDR3 is 16 amino acids. The germline CDR1 and CDR2 sequences are SGHTA and FQGNSA. The CDR3 loop reads CASSLAGRQGRQPQHF. For the CDR3, the DNA is TGTGCCAGCAGCTTAGCAGGTCGGCAGGGGCGACAGCCCCAGCATTTT. Together with reference TRBV7-2 and TRBJ1-5, the CDR3 gives the full variable domain: GAGVSQSPSNKVTEKGKDVELRCDPISGHTALYWYRQSLGQGLEFLIYFQGNSAPDKSGLPSDRFSAERTGGSVSTLTIQRTQQEDSAVYLCASSLAGRQGRQPQHFGDGTRLSIL.

In its sample, this clonotype was seen a few times. The V gene is TRBV7-2, the J gene TRBJ2-3, with 12 bases that match TRBD1. The CDR3 length is 16 residues. With V trimmed by 5 bases and J by 5 bases, 8 bases remained unmatched. The germline V gene encodes CDR1 SGHTA and CDR2 FQGNSA. CDR3: CASSPHRDRGRDTQYF. The CDR3 DNA sequence: TGTGCCAGCAGCCCCCACCGGGACAGGGGGCGAGATACGCAGTATTTT.

V is TRBV11-2 and J is TRBJ2-5, with 10 bases matching TRBD2. Germline-derived CDR1 and CDR2 are SGHAT and FQNNGV. The CDR3 has 15 amino acids. With V trimmed by 5 bases and J by 5 bases, 8 bases remained unmatched. The CDR3 here is CASSPGSGGPETQYF. The CDR3 coding sequence is TGTGCCAGCAGCCCTGGTAGCGGGGGGCCGGAGACCCAGTACTTC.

This clonotype was seen more than once but under ten times. The chain recombines TRBV4-3 with TRBJ1-3, with 10 bases fitting TRBD1. CDR3 length equals 20 residues. J was trimmed by 0 bases and V by 0 bases; bases with no gene match: 11. Germline CDR1 LGHNA, CDR2 YSLEER. The CDR3: CASSQEGWDRGPLSGNTIYF. The CDR3 nucleotides are TGCGCCAGCAGCCAAGAAGGGTGGGACAGGGGCCCACTCTCTGGAAACACCATATATTTT.

This clonotype showed up many times. The chain carries TRBV7-2 and TRBJ2-2, with D uncertain. The V gene's germline CDR1 is SGHTA and CDR2 FQGNSA. CDR3 length: 14 amino acids. The V end lost 6 bases, the J end lost 1 base, and 9 bases lay between the germline ends. The CDR3 spells CASRTDVNTGELFF. CDR3 DNA: TGTGCCAGCAGGACGGACGTGAACACCGGGGAGCTGTTTTTT.

The chain carries TRBV7-9 and TRBJ2-2, with 7 nucleotides matching TRBD1. Germline loops: CDR1 SEHNR, CDR2 FQNEAQ (reference sequence). CDR3 length: 16 residues. J gave up 2 bases and V 3 bases, and 6 bases lay outside the gene matches. This CDR3 reads CASSFGDSLNTGELFF. CDR3 nucleotides: TGTGCCAGCAGCTTCGGGGACAGCTTAAACACCGGGGAGCTGTTTTTT. Full variable domain (remainder filled in from reference TRBV7-9 and TRBJ2-2): DTGVSQNPRHKITKRGQNVTFRCDPISEHNRLYWYRQTLGQGPEFLTYFQNEAQLEKSRLLSDRFSAERPKGSFSTLEIQRTEQGDSAMYLCASSFGDSLNTGELFFGEGSRLTVL.

V and J are TRBV7-2 and TRBJ2-3, with 9 positions matching TRBD2. From germline, CDR1 is SGHTA and CDR2 FQGNSA. Unmatched junction bases numbered 12, after V lost 2 bases and J lost 3 bases. This CDR3 region has 18 residues. CDR3 amino acids: CASSLRLGGGARTDTQYF. For the CDR3, the DNA is TGTGCCAGCAGCTTAAGGCTTGGCGGGGGGGCCAGGACAGATACGCAGTATTTT.

This chain joins TRBV5-5 and TRBJ2-5; no firm D call. CDR3 length: 14 residues. The V gene lost 3 bases and the J gene lost 1 base, with 10 bases spanning the gap. Per germline, CDR1 SGHKS and CDR2 YYEKEE (reference sequence). CDR3 residues: CASSSMTVQETQYF. DNA for the CDR3: TGTGCCAGCAGCTCAATGACGGTCCAAGAGACCCAGTACTTC.

This clonotype has a handful of counts. This sequence joins TRBV13 and TRBJ2-6, with a tentative D call TRBD2 (6 bases). Looked up from germline, CDR1 is PRHDT and CDR2 is FYEKMQ (reference sequence). The CDR3 sequence is 17 residues long. The V end lost 0 bases, the J end lost 3 bases, and 12 bases lay between the germline ends. The CDR3 spells CASSLGGRYLGANVLTF. CDR3 bases: TGTGCCAGCAGCTTAGGGGGGAGGTACCTTGGGGCCAACGTCCTGACTTTC.

This clonotype was observed a handful of times. V gene TRBV20-1 combines with J gene TRBJ1-4; D might be TRBD1 (6 bases). CDR1 and CDR2 (germline): DFQATT, SNEGSKA (reference sequence). The V and J ends lost 4 bases and 7 bases respectively, with 10 bases between them. CDR3 length equals 12 residues. CDR3: CSANREAEKLFF. The CDR3 nucleotides are TGCAGTGCTAACAGGGAGGCTGAAAAACTGTTTTTT.

This clonotype was observed a handful of times. J is TRBJ2-7 and V is TRBV7-9, with D tentatively TRBD1 (5 bases). Germline V gene data show CDR1 as SEHNR and CDR2 as FQNEAQ (reference sequence). This CDR3 contains 13 residues. V lost 2 bases and J lost 6, with 11 bases in between. In DNA, the CDR3 is TGTGCCAGCAGCTTACCGACAGCACTCGAGCAGTACGTC. It specifies CASSLPTALEQYV.

The chain carries TRBV15 and TRBJ2-2; no definite D call. The CDR3 loop spans 12 amino acids. V was trimmed by 9 bases and J by 5 bases, leaving 10 bases between them. CDR1 is LNHNV, CDR2 YYDKDF, per germline (reference sequence). CDR3 sequence reads: CATSSRTGELFF. DNA of the CDR3: TGTGCCACGTCCTCTCGGACCGGGGAGCTGTTTTTT.

This clonotype was counted between two and nine times. The V call is TRBV9, the J call TRBJ2-1; possible D gene TRBD1, 6 bases. This CDR3 spans 15 amino acids. Germline assignment: CDR1 SGDLS and CDR2 YYNGEE. The V gene lost 0 bases and the J gene lost 12 bases, with 19 bases spanning the gap. The CDR3 DNA is TGTGCCAGCAGCGTAGATGGGGGACAAAAGCCTGTGCAGTTCTTC. Translated: CASSVDGGQKPVQFF.

In its sample, this clonotype was seen a few times. V is TRBV10-3 and J is TRBJ2-4, with D perhaps assigned TRBD1 or TRBD2 (5 bases each). The CDR3 totals 19 residues. Trimming pared 3 bases from V and 0 bases from J, leaving 21 bases between. In germline, CDR1 is ENHRY, CDR2 SYGVKD. CDR3 in DNA: TGTGCCATCAGTGACCCGGCAGGGAGTGGGGCACTAGCCAAAAACATTCAGTACTTC. Translated: CAISDPAGSGALAKNIQYF.

This clonotype was seen only a few times. The CDR3 is CASRSANYGYTF. The CDR3, as DNA: TGTGCCAGCAGATCGGCGAACTATGGCTACACCTTC. The chain combines TRBV28 with TRBJ1-2; the D is unclear. V lost 6 bases and J 2 bases, leaving 7 bases between the germline ends. From germline, CDR1 is MDHEN and CDR2 SYDVKM. The CDR3 runs 12 residues.

The chain employs TRBV6-2 or TRBV6-3 and TRBJ1-1; 12 nucleotides line up with TRBD1. There are 15 residues in the CDR3. V gave up 7 bases and J gave up 8 bases; unmatched junction bases: 11. Germline-derived CDR1 and CDR2 are MNHEY and SVGEGT. The CDR3 sequence: CASTHPGTGGTEAFF. The CDR3 DNA sequence: TGTGCCAGCACCCACCCCGGGACAGGGGGCACGGAAGCTTTCTTT.

At least ten counts were recorded for this clonotype. The rearrangement links TRBV19 to TRBJ1-6, with TRBD1 as a possible D gene (6 bases). The CDR3 covers 15 residues. Germline V gene data show CDR1 as LNHDA and CDR2 as SQIVND (reference sequence). Trimming pared 5 bases from V and 8 bases from J, leaving 16 bases between. The CDR3 DNA reads TGTGCCAGTAGTGGTACAGGGTCTCGGGATTCACCCCTCCACTTT. Its protein is CASSGTGSRDSPLHF.

The genes are TRBV30 and TRBJ1-5; weak D call: TRBD1 (5 bases). The germline V gene encodes CDR1 GTSNPN and CDR2 SVGIG (reference sequence). CDR3 size: 15 residues. V was pared by 1 base and J by 4 bases, with 14 bases between. Written as DNA, the CDR3 is TGTGCCTGGAGTGACGATAACAGGCTAAATCAGCCCCAGCATTTT. The encoded protein is CAWSDDNRLNQPQHF.

The genes are TRBV12-3 or TRBV12-4 and TRBJ2-1, with TRBD1 identical over 7 bases. Losses at the gene ends were 8 bases for V and 15 bases for J; bases not matched to a gene: 10. The CDR3 length is 11 residues. The CDR3 nucleotides are TGTGCCAGCGGTCCGAGGACAGGCTTGTTCTTC. This encodes CASGPRTGLFF.

This chain joins TRBV9 and TRBJ2-5; D is ambiguous. Deletions cut 0 bases from V and 1 base from J, with 7 bases between. The V gene's germline CDR1 is SGDLS and CDR2 YYNGEE. CDR3 length: 14 residues. CDR3 in amino acids: CASSVGGIQETQYF. The CDR3 nucleotides are TGTGCCAGCAGCGTAGGTGGGATCCAAGAGACCCAGTACTTC.

The genes are TRBV7-9 and TRBJ2-1; weak D call: TRBD1 (5 bases). V shed 0 bases and J shed 0 bases, with 9 bases lying between them. Germline CDR1 and CDR2: SEHNR and FQNEAQ (reference sequence). This CDR3 has 16 amino acids. In nucleotides, the CDR3 is TGTGCCAGCAGCTTAGCCAGGGCTAGCTCCTACAATGAGCAGTTCTTC. Translating gives CASSLARASSYNEQFF.

V usage is TRBV4-2 and J usage is TRBJ2-7; D not certain. Germline values: CDR1 LGHNA, CDR2 YNFKEQ. The V gene lost 0 bases and the J gene lost 4 bases, with 13 bases spanning the gap. The CDR3 covers 15 residues. For the CDR3, the DNA is TGTGCCAGCAGCCAAGAAGCCCAGGTGGTTTACGAGCAGTACTTC. This sequence encodes CASSQEAQVVYEQYF.

The chain couples TRBV12-3 or TRBV12-4 to TRBJ2-3; no definite D call. The CDR3 loop spans 10 amino acids. Deletions cut 2 bases from V and 7 bases from J, with 1 base between. Here the CDR3 DNA reads TGTGCCAGCAGTTTAAATACGCAGTATTTT. Its protein is CASSLNTQYF.

The sample holds a few counts of this clonotype. J is TRBJ2-6 and V is TRBV7-2; the match to TRBD1 covers 11 bases. The CDR3 sequence is 16 residues long. The V segment lost 5 bases and the J segment 6 bases; nucleotides outside the gene matches: 6. CDR1 SGHTA and CDR2 FQGNSA come from the germline V gene. The CDR3 is CASSPWTGGEANVLTF. The DNA of the CDR3 is TGTGCCAGCAGCCCCTGGACAGGGGGCGAGGCCAACGTCCTGACTTTC.